This T cell receptor (beta chain) was sequenced during a study of response to subunit inactivated influenza vaccine. This clonotype was seen ten or more times. Its antigen is currently unknown. The J segment lost 8 bases and the V segment lost 3 bases, leaving 9 bases of the junction unmatched. CDR1 and CDR2 (germline): DFQATT, SNEGSKA (reference sequence). The CDR3 spans 16 residues. General study points: Authors suggested seasonal influenza vaccinations each recruit few new T cells.

TCRdb itself ran the RT-PCR reads through MiXCR, one entry per CDR3 protein. The table shows under 800,000 distinct CDR3 sequences, with around 13% occurring only once. Sequenced here: PBMCs from blood, sampled 14 days before vaccination. The source is a man in his fifties who received an inactivated influenza vaccine. The chain joins TRBV20-1 to TRBJ2-1; 14 bases are shared with TRBD2. The DNA for the CDR3 is TGCAGTGCTAGGGGACTAGCGGGGGTAGTGCGAGATGAGCAGTTCTTC. It is translated as CSARGLAGVVRDEQFF.